The rows below give T cell receptor beta chains drawn from one sample of a study of blood T cell repertoires in COVID-19. Here immunoSEQ multiplex PCR was the method, and the copy in TCRdb shows in-frame clones only, minus some. The sample carries about 140,000 clones, around nine tenths recorded once. Sequences were obtained from peripheral blood. The source is a man aged 60-69 years with active or convalescent COVID-19. Each CDR3 is given with its conserved first and last residue. The order of the fields is CDR3 protein, CDR3 DNA, CDR3 length, V gene, clone size, J gene, D gene. A D gene is named only where the DNA matches it firmly. Expanded clones get a size class; other rows say once, few or many, or leave the size out.

CDR3 protein: CASSPGQGAGTEAFF
CDR3 DNA: TGTGCCAGCAGCCCAGGACAGGGGGCGGGGACTGAAGCTTTCTTT
CDR3 length: 15
V gene: TRBV7-9
clone size: NA
J gene: TRBJ1-1
D gene: TRBD1

CDR3 protein: CASSKSWTGWAFF
CDR3 DNA: TGTGCCAGTAGTAAAAGTTGGACAGGGTGGGCTTTCTTT
CDR3 length: 13
V gene: TRBV19
clone size: NA
J gene: TRBJ1-1
D gene: TRBD1

CDR3 protein: CASSSRGGSTDTQYF
CDR3 DNA: TGCGCCAGCAGCTCCCGGGGGGGCAGCACAGATACGCAGTATTTT
CDR3 length: 15
V gene: TRBV4-3
clone size: NA
J gene: TRBJ2-3
D gene: TRBD2

CDR3 protein: CASSRRGFEQYF
CDR3 DNA: TGTGCCAGCAGCCGTAGGGGGTTCGAGCAGTACTTC
CDR3 length: 12
V gene: TRBV3-1/TRBV3-2
clone size: NA
J gene: TRBJ2-7
D gene: NA

CDR3 protein: CASSAGRDRGHYGYTF
CDR3 DNA: TGTGCCAGCAGCGCAGGACGGGACAGGGGGCACTATGGCTACACCTTC
CDR3 length: 16
V gene: TRBV7-9
clone size: NA
J gene: TRBJ1-2
D gene: TRBD1

CDR3 protein: CASSPGTSGRDEQYF
CDR3 DNA: TGTGCCAGCTCACCAGGGACTAGCGGGAGGGACGAGCAGTACTTC
CDR3 length: 15
V gene: TRBV18
clone size: NA
J gene: TRBJ2-7
D gene: TRBD2

CDR3 protein: CASSLSRAGNYGYTF
CDR3 DNA: TGTGCCAGCTCACTCAGTCGGGCAGGGAACTATGGCTACACCTTC
CDR3 length: 15
V gene: TRBV18
clone size: NA
J gene: TRBJ1-2
D gene: NA

CDR3 protein: CASSTTHGTETNYGYTF
CDR3 DNA: TGTGCCAGTAGTACGACCCACGGGACTGAGACTAACTATGGCTACACCTTC
CDR3 length: 17
V gene: TRBV19
clone size: NA
J gene: TRBJ1-2
D gene: NA

CDR3 protein: CAWIERGGLYNEQFF
CDR3 DNA: TGTGCCTGGATTGAGCGGGGGGGCCTCTACAATGAGCAGTTCTTC
CDR3 length: 15
V gene: TRBV30
clone size: NA
J gene: TRBJ2-1
D gene: TRBD2

CDR3 protein: CASSPSTTQYF
CDR3 DNA: TGTGCCAGCAGCCCTAGTACTACGCAGTATTTT
CDR3 length: 11
V gene: TRBV7-2
clone size: NA
J gene: TRBJ2-3
D gene: NA

CDR3 protein: CASSLGAYNEQFF
CDR3 DNA: TGTGCCAGCAGCCTTGGAGCCTACAATGAGCAGTTCTTC
CDR3 length: 13
V gene: TRBV27
clone size: NA
J gene: TRBJ2-1
D gene: NA

CDR3 protein: CASSWTGGLYGYTF
CDR3 DNA: TGTGCCAGCAGCTGGACAGGGGGGCTCTATGGCTACACCTTC
CDR3 length: 14
V gene: TRBV7-9
clone size: once
J gene: TRBJ1-2
D gene: TRBD1

CDR3 protein: CASSTRTGSTQFF
CDR3 DNA: TGTGCCAGCAGCACTCGGACAGGTTCTACGCAGTTCTTC
CDR3 length: 13
V gene: TRBV7-2
clone size: NA
J gene: TRBJ2-1
D gene: TRBD1

CDR3 protein: CASKSGDYNEQFF
CDR3 DNA: TGTGCCAGTAAAAGCGGCGATTACAATGAGCAGTTCTTC
CDR3 length: 13
V gene: TRBV19
clone size: NA
J gene: TRBJ2-1
D gene: NA

CDR3 protein: CASSDDSSDRGGDMEKLFF
CDR3 DNA: TGTGCCAGCAGCGACGACAGTTCCGACAGGGGGGGAGATATGGAAAAACTGTTTTTT
CDR3 length: 19
V gene: TRBV7-9
clone size: NA
J gene: TRBJ1-4
D gene: TRBD1

CDR3 protein: CASAARPAGRVHEQYF
CDR3 DNA: TGTGCCAGTGCCGCTAGGCCCGCAGGGAGGGTCCACGAGCAGTACTTC
CDR3 length: 16
V gene: TRBV19
clone size: NA
J gene: TRBJ2-7
D gene: TRBD2

CDR3 protein: CASSWERGRTGELFF
CDR3 DNA: TGTGCCAGCAGCTGGGAGCGGGGGAGAACCGGGGAGCTGTTTTTT
CDR3 length: 15
V gene: TRBV7-8
clone size: NA
J gene: TRBJ2-2
D gene: TRBD2

CDR3 protein: CASSQAVQGHEKLFF
CDR3 DNA: TGTGCCAGCAGCCAAGCTGTTCAGGGACACGAAAAACTGTTTTTT
CDR3 length: 15
V gene: TRBV4-2
clone size: NA
J gene: TRBJ1-4
D gene: NA

CDR3 protein: CASIRSGNYNSPLHF
CDR3 DNA: TGTGCCAGCATTCGATCAGGGAACTATAATTCACCCCTCCACTTT
CDR3 length: 15
V gene: TRBV28
clone size: NA
J gene: TRBJ1-6
D gene: NA